This T cell receptor (beta chain) appears in the sequencing data of a study of cytomegalovirus exposure and HLA in healthy donors. Overall study results and limits: The CMV antigen specificity of three CMV-associated chains was confirmed through in vitro analysis. In a later analysis, first-cohort TCR clusters were found to tend to co-occur in the 95 to 150 validation repertoires.

Clones were read by immunoSEQ multiplex PCR, and TCRdb kept only the in-frame ones, dropping some. The sample lists about 330,000 clones; 86% were seen once. Note on this clone: What it binds is unknown.

Material: PBMCs. This clonotype originated in a woman aged 18-29 years in good health and CMV-seronegative.

CDR3 amino acids: CSAEVGEQYF. The CDR3 DNA reads as TGCAGTGCTGAGGTAGGCGAGCAGTACTTC. The chain links TRBV20-1 to TRBJ2-7; D gene uncertain. Germline-derived CDR1 and CDR2 are DFQATT and SNEGSKA (reference sequence). This CDR3 has 10 amino acids. Trimming removed 5 bases at V and 6 bases at J, with 8 bases between.